The 26 T cell receptor beta chains below come from one sample, sequenced in a study of blood T cell repertoires in COVID-19. Profiling relied on immunoSEQ multiplex PCR, and the TCRdb table lists in-frame clones only, not all of them. The profile covers about 430,000 clones, with 88% appearing a single time and 0.9% to 1% taken by the ten largest. Specimen: PBMCs or T cells enriched from blood (not recorded which). The source is a woman in her 30s with acute COVID-19.

This chain connects TRBV30 to TRBJ2-7; maybe TRBD1 (6 bases). The germline V and J ends were trimmed by 8 bases and 5 bases, with 19 bases remaining between them. The CDR3 extends over 13 amino acids. CDR1 GTSNPN and CDR2 SVGIG come from the germline V gene (reference sequence). The CDR3, as DNA: TGTGCCCTGGAAGGGATCAGGGGCCACGAGCAGTACTTC. It translates to CALEGIRGHEQYF.

The V and J genes are TRBV21-1 and TRBJ2-2; TRBD2 was called by the table and not checked on the DNA. TRBV21-1 is a recognized pseudogene. The CDR3 is 17 residues long. The CDR3 coding sequence is TGTGCCAGCCCGGATGGGACTAGCGGGGAGCCCACCGGGGAGCTGTTTTTT. It codes for CASPDGTSGEPTGELFF.

This clone was recorded only once. This chain connects TRBV27 to TRBJ1-2; D unresolved. Germline V gene data show CDR1 as MNHEY and CDR2 as SMNVEV (reference sequence). The CDR3 runs to 15 residues. V lost 8 bases and J lost 6, with 22 bases in between. The CDR3 reads CASSRASGREDGYTF. CDR3 DNA sequence: TGTGCCAGCTCTCGAGCGTCCGGGCGGGAGGATGGCTACACCTTC.

V is TRBV7-2 and J is TRBJ2-1, with 8 bases matching TRBD2. Germline-derived CDR1 and CDR2 are SGHTA and FQGNSA. The CDR3 is 13 residues long. The V segment lost 4 bases and the J segment 9 bases; nucleotides outside the gene matches: 5. CDR3 sequence reads: CASSSARGGEQFF. The CDR3 DNA is TGTGCCAGCAGCTCGGCCCGGGGGGGTGAGCAGTTCTTC.

This chain uses TRBV7-2 with TRBJ1-5, with a tentative D call TRBD1 (6 bases). Trimming shortened V by 5 bases and J by 0 bases, and 14 bases separated the two germline ends. Germline assignment: CDR1 SGHTA and CDR2 FQGNSA. CDR3 length: 16 residues. The CDR3 DNA sequence: TGTGCCAGCAGCCGCTCAGGGGTCCTTAGCAATCAGCCCCAGCATTTT. Translating gives CASSRSGVLSNQPQHF.

The CDR3 DNA is TGTGCCAGCTCACCATTCGTAGCGGGGGGGCGAGAGACAGATACGCAGTATTTT. Protein sequence: CASSPFVAGGRETDTQYF. The chain couples TRBV18 to TRBJ2-3; 11 bases match TRBD2. V lost 2 bases to trimming and J lost 3 bases; unmatched junction nucleotides: 10. CDR1 is KGHSH and CDR2 is LQKENI in the germline V gene. This CDR3 is built from 18 residues.

The chain recombines TRBV7-3 with TRBJ2-7, with TRBD2 identical over 7 bases. The CDR3 totals 15 residues. The ends lost 1 base at V and 3 bases at J; junction bases unmatched: 6. The germline V gene has CDR1 SGHTA and CDR2 FQGTGA. The CDR3 sequence: CASSLNSGPSYEQYF. CDR3 DNA: TGTGCCAGCAGCTTAAATAGCGGGCCTAGCTACGAGCAGTACTTC.

CDR3 coding DNA: TGTGCCAGCTCACCAACTAGCGGATCCACAGATACGCAGTATTTT. It yields the protein CASSPTSGSTDTQYF. The chain couples TRBV18 to TRBJ2-3; the match to TRBD2 covers 8 bases. The J segment lost 2 bases and the V segment lost 2 bases, leaving 3 bases of the junction unmatched. CDR1 is KGHSH and CDR2 is LQKENI in the germline V gene. This CDR3 is 15 amino acids long.

This chain connects TRBV6-5 to TRBJ2-3, with D possibly being TRBD2 (7 bases). V shed 2 bases and J shed 1 base, with 13 bases lying between them. The CDR3 runs to 16 residues. The V gene's germline CDR1 is MNHEY and CDR2 SVGAGI. The CDR3 here is CASSYGGADGTDTQYF. The CDR3 DNA is TGTGCCAGCAGTTACGGGGGGGCGGATGGCACAGATACGCAGTATTTT.

V gene TRBV5-1 combines with J gene TRBJ1-6; TRBD1 is a possible D gene (5 bases). The CDR3 runs 16 residues. CDR1 SGHRS and CDR2 YFSETQ come from the germline V gene. Trimming removed 2 bases from V and 7 bases from J, with 16 bases in between. CDR3 DNA: TGCGCCAGCAGCTTATCCGTGATAAGGGGAAATTCACCCCTCCACTTT. Residues: CASSLSVIRGNSPLHF.

The rearrangement joins TRBV27 to TRBJ1-6; possibly TRBD1 for D (5 bases). V lost 4 bases and J 4 bases, leaving 20 bases between the germline ends. From germline, CDR1 is MNHEY and CDR2 SMNVEV (reference sequence). The CDR3 covers 18 residues. For the CDR3, the DNA is TGTGCCAGCAGTTCCCAACGGCAGGGTCACTCTTATAATTCACCCCTCCACTTT. It codes for CASSSQRQGHSYNSPLHF.

V is TRBV5-5 and J is TRBJ2-1, with 8 positions matching TRBD2. The V gene's germline CDR1 is SGHKS and CDR2 YYEKEE (reference sequence). V lost 5 bases and J lost 3; bases outside the gene matches: 7. CDR3 size: 15 residues. The CDR3 coding sequence is TGTGCCAGCAGTTCTGCGCGGGGGGTCTACAATGAGCAGTTCTTC. This encodes CASSSARGVYNEQFF.

The rearrangement links TRBV25-1 to TRBJ1-6; TRBD1 is a possible D gene (5 bases). This CDR3 is built from 16 residues. Germline V gene data show CDR1 as MGHDK and CDR2 as SYGVNS. Deletions cut 4 bases from V and 8 bases from J, with 18 bases between. The CDR3 DNA follows: TGTGCCAGCAGTGGGAGGGACTGGCGAATCGATTCACCCCTCCACTTT. This encodes CASSGRDWRIDSPLHF.

This clone was detected once. The V and J genes are TRBV19 and TRBJ1-2; D remains unclear. Deletions cut 4 bases from V and 8 bases from J, with 17 bases between. The germline gives CDR1 LNHDA, CDR2 SQIVND (reference sequence). The CDR3 extends over 14 amino acids. CDR3 amino acids: CASSNEIRSWGYTF. Written as DNA, the CDR3 is TGTGCCAGTAGTAACGAGATTCGAAGCTGGGGCTACACCTTC.

This clone was picked up one time. The J gene is TRBJ1-5, the V gene TRBV6-5, with D possibly being TRBD1 (6 bases). The V and J ends lost 5 bases and 3 bases respectively, with 11 bases between them. The CDR3 sequence is 14 residues long. Germline loops: CDR1 MNHEY, CDR2 SVGAGI. The CDR3 loop is CASSPRQDNQPQHF. CDR3 nucleotides: TGTGCCAGCAGTCCTCGACAGGACAATCAGCCCCAGCATTTT.

The chain has TRBV4-1 and TRBJ2-1; 15 positions agree with TRBD2. V was clipped by 4 bases and J by 10 bases; unmatched bases: 5. CDR1 and CDR2 (germline): MGHRA, YSYEKL. This CDR3 spans 15 amino acids. CDR3 nucleotide sequence: TGCGCCAGCAGCCCGGGGACTAGCGGGGGGTTGGAGCAGTTCTTC. Its translation is CASSPGTSGGLEQFF.

This clone has a handful of counts. The CDR3 DNA reads TGCGCCAGCAGCCAAGTAGGAGGTCGTTCGCGGGGTTCGCCCAATGAGCAGTTCTTC. Translating gives CASSQVGGRSRGSPNEQFF. V is TRBV4-1 and J is TRBJ2-1, with a tentative D call TRBD2 (6 bases). Germline V gene lookup returns CDR1 MGHRA and CDR2 YSYEKL. Trimming took off 1 base at V and 6 bases at J, with 25 bases between the two ends. There are 19 residues in the CDR3.

This rearrangement joins TRBV6-1 to TRBJ1-3, with TRBD1 as a possible D gene (6 bases). Trimming stripped 3 bases from V and 4 bases from J, with 13 bases between. The CDR3 totals 15 residues. The germline V gene encodes CDR1 MNHNS and CDR2 SASEGT. CDR3 sequence (DNA): TGTGCCAGCAGTGATATGACAGGCGTCGGAAACACCATATATTTT. It specifies CASSDMTGVGNTIYF.

With regard to this clone: Other DNA sequences in the same sample also yield this CDR3. J is TRBJ2-7 and V is TRBV5-1; tentatively, D is TRBD1 (5 bases). Trimming pared 2 bases from V and 1 base from J, leaving 7 bases between. The CDR3 is 13 residues long. Germline V lookup: CDR1 SGHRS, CDR2 YFSETQ. CDR3 DNA sequence: TGCGCCAGCAGCTTAACAGGATCCTACGAGCAGTACTTC. It specifies CASSLTGSYEQYF. Based on the CDR3 plus reference TRBV5-1 and TRBJ2-7, the full variable domain is KAGVTQTPRYLIKTRGQQVTLSCSPISGHRSVSWYQQTPGQGLQFLFEYFSETQRNKGNFPGRFSGRQFSNSRSEMNVSTLELGDSALYLCASSLTGSYEQYFGPGTRLTVT.

The genes are TRBV9 and TRBJ1-6, with TRBD1 matching over 9 bases. This CDR3 has 15 residues. Germline CDR1 reads SGDLS; CDR2 reads YYNGEE. Trimming cost V 3 bases and J 7 bases; bases outside gene matches: 5. CDR3 residues: CASSARDRVNSPLHF. Written as DNA, the CDR3 is TGTGCCAGCAGCGCCCGGGACAGGGTCAATTCACCCCTCCACTTT.

The V gene is TRBV3-1 (or the pseudogene TRBV3-2), the J gene TRBJ2-3; 11 positions agree with TRBD2. This CDR3 is built from 16 residues. V gave up 4 bases and J gave up 4 bases; unmatched junction bases: 7. The germline V gene has CDR1 LGHDT and CDR2 YNNKEL (reference sequence). In DNA, the CDR3 is TGTGCCAGCAGCCGGTGGACTAGCGGGTTTCCAGATACGCAGTATTTT. This encodes CASSRWTSGFPDTQYF.

The chain is built from TRBV2 and TRBJ2-1; TRBD2 is a possible D gene (6 bases). Trimming took 1 base from V and 2 from J, leaving 12 bases between them. Germline V gene data show CDR1 as SNHLY and CDR2 as FYNNEI. The CDR3 spans 16 residues. The CDR3 loop reads CASSEGGGAPYNEQFF. The CDR3 bases are TGTGCCAGCAGTGAAGGGGGCGGGGCGCCCTACAATGAGCAGTTCTTC.

The V call is TRBV24-1, the J call TRBJ2-3; a possible D gene is TRBD1 (5 bases). The germline gives CDR1 KGHDR, CDR2 SFDVKD. Deletions cut 0 bases from V and 0 bases from J, with 6 bases between. CDR3 length: 15 residues. This chain's CDR3 is CATSDLQGSTDTQYF. The CDR3 coding sequence is TGTGCCACCAGTGATTTGCAGGGTAGCACAGATACGCAGTATTTT.

V gene TRBV2 combines with J gene TRBJ1-1, with a possible D match to TRBD1 (6 bases). CDR3 length: 14 amino acids. From germline, CDR1 is SNHLY and CDR2 FYNNEI. The ends were cut back, 7 bases at V and 4 bases at J, with 16 bases in the middle. In DNA form, the CDR3 reads TGTGCCAGCAACAAACAGGGTAACCCCACTGAAGCTTTCTTT. It translates to CASNKQGNPTEAFF.

This clone has just a few counts. The chain uses TRBV5-4 and TRBJ1-1; TRBD1 aligns across 8 bases. This CDR3 has 17 amino acids. Germline trimming cut 0 bases from V and 3 bases from J; bases unmatched to any gene: 10. The germline V gene has CDR1 SGHNT and CDR2 YYREEE (reference sequence). CDR3 amino acids: CASSLGLLTGGDTEAFF. CDR3 in DNA: TGTGCCAGCAGCTTGGGTTTACTTACAGGGGGGGACACTGAAGCTTTCTTT.

The V gene is TRBV3-1 (or the pseudogene TRBV3-2), the J gene TRBJ1-1; D is uncertain. The CDR3 extends over 13 amino acids. Germline values: CDR1 LGHDT, CDR2 YNNKEL (reference sequence). With 1 base removed from V and 11 bases from J, the gap between germline ends came to 14 bases. CDR3 nucleotide sequence: TGTGCCAGCAGCCAAGTTAGAAACCGGGTGGCTTTCTTT. This translates into CASSQVRNRVAFF.